The 10 T cell receptor beta chains presented below share a single source sample, sequenced in a study of shared clonotypes between healthy human individuals (dated by TCRdb to 2020 to 2022). Library construction relied on the immunoSEQ multiplex PCR assay. This immuneACCESS table, as held by TCRdb, lists in-frame sequences with V and J called but not all clones. Of the missing ones, under half trace to an unresolved V gene in checked studies; the others have no known cause. Across this sample there are millions of clones, with 95% seen only once. The top ten hold 0.1% to 0.15% of the sample. The material sequenced was naive CD4+ T cells sorted from blood. The cell subset or site label for this specimen denotes: CD45RA+ positively selected. The receptors were gathered from a man in his late teens or twenties in good health.

The genes are TRBV6-5 and TRBJ1-6; no reliable D call. With 4 bases removed from V and 7 bases from J, the gap between germline ends came to 2 bases. CDR1 MNHEY and CDR2 SVGAGI come from the germline V gene. The CDR3 consists of 11 residues. Written as DNA, the CDR3 is TGTGCCAGCAGTTCAAATTCACCCCTCCACTTT. This sequence encodes CASSSNSPLHF.

Worth noting for this clone: Other nucleotide sequences from this sample produce the same CDR3. The chain has TRBV7-2 and TRBJ2-5; D possibly matches TRBD1 or TRBD2 (5 bases each). The CDR3 spans 13 residues. Trimming stripped 5 bases from V and 5 bases from J, with 12 bases between. CDR1 is SGHTA and CDR2 is FQGNSA in the germline V gene. The CDR3 DNA is TGTGCCAGCAGCCGGGGTGGGGGTGAGACCCAGTACTTC. It encodes CASSRGGGETQYF.

The chain couples TRBV5-4 to TRBJ2-5; 13 bases are a match to TRBD2. This CDR3 is 15 amino acids long. The germline V gene has CDR1 SGHNT and CDR2 YYREEE (reference sequence). J lost 3 bases, V lost 4 bases, and 3 bases had no gene match. DNA for the CDR3: TGTGCCAGCAGCCAGACTAGCGGGGGGAAAGAGACCCAGTACTTC. It yields the protein CASSQTSGGKETQYF.

The rearrangement joins TRBV11-2 to TRBJ2-3; a possible D gene is TRBD2 (6 bases). The germline gives CDR1 SGHAT, CDR2 FQNNGV. This CDR3 is 15 amino acids long. The ends were cut back, 6 bases at V and 1 base at J, with 14 bases in the middle. The CDR3 nucleotides are TGTGCCAGCAGATATCTAGCGTCTCGCACAGATACGCAGTATTTT. It codes for CASRYLASRTDTQYF.

The genes are TRBV30 and TRBJ1-2; D gene ambiguous. The CDR3 extends over 14 amino acids. CDR1 is GTSNPN, CDR2 SVGIG, per germline (reference sequence). V shed 1 base and J shed 3 bases, with 12 bases lying between them. The CDR3 protein is CAWSAPGTDYGYTF. The DNA for the CDR3 is TGTGCCTGGAGTGCCCCAGGCACCGACTATGGCTACACCTTC.

This chain joins TRBV7-2 and TRBJ2-5; 8 bases are shared with TRBD2. The CDR3 has 12 residues. The V gene's germline CDR1 is SGHTA and CDR2 FQGNSA. The trim removed 5 bases at V and 5 bases at J, leaving 1 base unmatched. CDR3 residues: CASSGLAETQYF. The DNA of the CDR3 is TGTGCCAGCAGCGGACTAGCTGAGACCCAGTACTTC.

The V and J genes are TRBV5-1 and TRBJ1-2; no firm D call. Germline loops: CDR1 SGHRS, CDR2 YFSETQ. Trimming stripped 0 bases from V and 2 bases from J, with 11 bases between. CDR3 length: 15 amino acids. Here the CDR3 reads CASSLGNLGNYGYTF. In nucleotides, the CDR3 is TGCGCCAGCAGCTTGGGAAACCTAGGAAACTATGGCTACACCTTC.

This clone showed up just once. The chain employs TRBV10-3 and TRBJ2-3, with a tentative D call TRBD2 (6 bases). This CDR3 has 15 amino acids. Trimming removed 2 bases at V and 2 bases at J, with 11 bases between. Looked up from germline, CDR1 is ENHRY and CDR2 is SYGVKD. The CDR3 DNA sequence: TGTGCCATCAGTGAGAGGCGGGACGCCACAGATACGCAGTATTTT. It codes for CAISERRDATDTQYF.

The chain carries TRBV5-4 and TRBJ2-7, with 7 bases aligning to TRBD2. Germline CDR1 SGHNT, CDR2 YYREEE (reference sequence). This CDR3 comprises 15 residues. With 4 bases clipped from V and 2 bases from J, the junction kept 9 bases outside the gene matches. The CDR3 is CASSTPRRGTYEQYF. CDR3 DNA: TGTGCCAGCAGCACCCCCCGGCGGGGGACCTACGAGCAGTACTTC.

The chain uses TRBV29-1 and TRBJ2-3; D not resolved. The V end lost 1 base, the J end lost 3 bases, and 11 bases lay between the germline ends. The germline CDR1 and CDR2 sequences are SQVTM and ANQGSEA. The CDR3 runs to 14 residues. CDR3 protein: CSVEGLSRTDTQYF. CDR3 nucleotides: TGCAGCGTTGAAGGTTTGAGTAGAACAGATACGCAGTATTTT.